This is a list of T cell receptor beta chains from one sample in a study of T cell repertoires in cytomegalovirus infection. One entry per CDR3 protein results from TCRdb running MiXCR on the reads. The sample consists of a few hundred thousand distinct CDR3 sequences, roughly 15% of them appearing once. The sample taken for sequencing was PBMCs. The receptors shown here come from a human donor in good health (CMV status not recorded). Some clones in this sample may be carry-over from other donors' samples. Each CDR3 is given with its conserved first and last residue. The order of the fields is J gene, V gene, D gene, clone size, CDR3 protein, CDR3 DNA. A D gene is named only where the DNA matches it firmly. Clone size appears in some rows only: once, few, many, or a class for an expanded clone.

J gene: TRBJ1-5
V gene: TRBV6-1
D gene: NA
clone size: NA
CDR3 protein: CASSEAGQGTRQPQHF
CDR3 DNA: TGTGCCAGCAGTGAAGCTGGGCAGGGAACGAGGCAGCCCCAGCATTTT

J gene: TRBJ2-7
V gene: TRBV20-1
D gene: TRBD1
clone size: many
CDR3 protein: CSARTGNYEQYF
CDR3 DNA: TGCAGTGCAAGGACAGGGAACTACGAGCAGTACTTC

J gene: TRBJ1-1
V gene: TRBV29-1
D gene: NA
clone size: NA
CDR3 protein: CSGSVSSDTEAFF
CDR3 DNA: TGCAGCGGGAGCGTCTCTTCGGACACTGAAGCTTTCTTT

J gene: TRBJ2-1
V gene: TRBV27
D gene: TRBD2
clone size: NA
CDR3 protein: CASSLLAPSYNEQFF
CDR3 DNA: TGTGCCAGCAGCCTACTAGCGCCCTCCTACAATGAGCAGTTCTTC

J gene: TRBJ2-7
V gene: TRBV28
D gene: NA
clone size: many
CDR3 protein: CASSPIGGGTFGTSSYEQYF
CDR3 DNA: TGTGCCAGCAGTCCTATAGGGGGCGGGACTTTCGGGACTAGCTCCTACGAGCAGTACTTC

J gene: TRBJ2-2
V gene: TRBV7-9
D gene: NA
clone size: few
CDR3 protein: CASSLTVGESGELFF
CDR3 DNA: TGTGCCAGCAGCTTAACGGTGGGAGAGTCCGGGGAGCTGTTTTTT

J gene: TRBJ1-4
V gene: TRBV7-2
D gene: TRBD1
clone size: many
CDR3 protein: CASSLGRGKLFF
CDR3 DNA: TGTGCCAGCAGCTTAGGCAGGGGGAAACTGTTTTTT

J gene: TRBJ1-1
V gene: TRBV4-1
D gene: NA
clone size: few
CDR3 protein: CASSLTVAGTMNTEAFF
CDR3 DNA: TGCGCCAGCAGCCTTACGGTGGCAGGGACAATGAACACTGAAGCTTTCTTT

J gene: TRBJ2-6
V gene: TRBV20-1
D gene: NA
clone size: NA
CDR3 protein: CSARGPGTHSGANVLTF
CDR3 DNA: TGCAGTGCTAGAGGGCCCGGGACTCACTCTGGGGCCAACGTCCTGACTTTC

J gene: TRBJ1-1
V gene: TRBV29-1
D gene: TRBD1
clone size: NA
CDR3 protein: CSVARGQAAEAFF
CDR3 DNA: TGCAGCGTTGCTAGAGGACAGGCCGCTGAAGCTTTCTTT

J gene: TRBJ1-2
V gene: TRBV3-1
D gene: NA
clone size: few
CDR3 protein: CASSQDPRTNYGYTF
CDR3 DNA: TGTGCCAGCAGCCAAGACCCTAGGACTAACTATGGCTACACCTTC

J gene: TRBJ1-5
V gene: TRBV7-2
D gene: TRBD1
clone size: many
CDR3 protein: CASSSLPSGGGQPQHF
CDR3 DNA: TGTGCCAGCAGCTCCCTACCATCAGGGGGCGGGCAGCCCCAGCATTTT

J gene: TRBJ2-3
V gene: TRBV7-3
D gene: NA
clone size: many
CDR3 protein: CASSLAGPRTDTQYF
CDR3 DNA: TGTGCCAGCAGCTTGGCCGGGCCCCGCACAGATACGCAGTATTTT

J gene: TRBJ2-1
V gene: TRBV12-3/TRBV12-4
D gene: NA
clone size: many
CDR3 protein: CASNSHGSSYNEQFF
CDR3 DNA: TGTGCCAGCAATTCCCATGGGAGCTCCTACAATGAGCAGTTCTTC

J gene: TRBJ1-3
V gene: TRBV6-1
D gene: NA
clone size: many
CDR3 protein: CASSEVILSSGNTIYF
CDR3 DNA: TGTGCCAGCAGTGAAGTCATCTTGAGCTCTGGAAACACCATATATTTT

J gene: TRBJ2-5
V gene: TRBV29-1
D gene: NA
clone size: NA
CDR3 protein: CSSSPPQGGEQETQYF
CDR3 DNA: TGCAGCTCCTCCCCCCCACAGGGAGGGGAACAAGAGACCCAGTACTTC

J gene: TRBJ1-1
V gene: TRBV3-1
D gene: TRBD1
clone size: NA
CDR3 protein: CASSDLTGEAFF
CDR3 DNA: TGTGCCAGCAGCGACTTGACAGGGGAAGCTTTCTTT

J gene: TRBJ2-1
V gene: TRBV10-3
D gene: NA
clone size: NA
CDR3 protein: CAISDGGLNEQFF
CDR3 DNA: TGTGCCATCAGTGATGGGGGGCTCAATGAGCAGTTCTTC

J gene: TRBJ2-6
V gene: TRBV4-3
D gene: NA
clone size: NA
CDR3 protein: CASSQVADSGANVLTF
CDR3 DNA: TGCGCCAGCAGCCAAGTTGCTGACTCTGGGGCCAACGTCCTGACTTTC

J gene: TRBJ1-5
V gene: TRBV6-6
D gene: NA
clone size: many
CDR3 protein: CASSYLAGDQPQHF
CDR3 DNA: TGTGCCAGCAGTTACCTGGCAGGGGATCAGCCCCAGCATTTT

J gene: TRBJ2-2
V gene: TRBV6-2/TRBV6-3
D gene: NA
clone size: NA
CDR3 protein: CASSYFITGNTGELFF
CDR3 DNA: TGTGCCAGCAGTTACTTTATTACAGGAAACACCGGGGAGCTGTTTTTT

J gene: TRBJ2-5
V gene: TRBV19
D gene: TRBD2
clone size: few
CDR3 protein: CASSHWTSGFQETQYF
CDR3 DNA: TGTGCCAGTAGTCACTGGACTAGCGGATTTCAAGAGACCCAGTACTTC

J gene: TRBJ2-2
V gene: TRBV7-2
D gene: TRBD1
clone size: many
CDR3 protein: CASSRDRASTGELFF
CDR3 DNA: TGTGCCAGCAGTCGGGACAGGGCGAGCACCGGGGAGCTGTTTTTT

J gene: TRBJ2-5
V gene: TRBV29-1
D gene: NA
clone size: NA
CDR3 protein: CSMDFGGVETQYF
CDR3 DNA: TGCAGTATGGACTTCGGCGGGGTGGAGACCCAGTACTTC

J gene: TRBJ1-2
V gene: TRBV7-2
D gene: NA
clone size: many
CDR3 protein: CASSYRTDYGYTF
CDR3 DNA: TGTGCCAGCAGCTATCGGACGGACTATGGCTACACCTTC

J gene: TRBJ1-1
V gene: TRBV6-2/TRBV6-3
D gene: NA
clone size: NA
CDR3 protein: CASSLPSPNTEAFF
CDR3 DNA: TGTGCCAGCAGTTTACCCTCCCCGAACACTGAAGCTTTCTTT

J gene: TRBJ1-2
V gene: TRBV4-1
D gene: NA
clone size: few
CDR3 protein: CASSFRQGTSYGYTF
CDR3 DNA: TGCGCCAGCAGCTTCCGTCAGGGAACTTCCTATGGCTACACCTTC

J gene: TRBJ1-6
V gene: TRBV7-3
D gene: NA
clone size: few
CDR3 protein: CASSLVGFVNSPLHF
CDR3 DNA: TGTGCCAGCAGCTTAGTAGGGTTCGTTAATTCACCCCTCCACTTT

J gene: TRBJ2-5
V gene: TRBV20-1
D gene: NA
clone size: few
CDR3 protein: CSARGGLRETQYF
CDR3 DNA: TGCAGTGCTAGAGGTGGTCTGAGGGAGACCCAGTACTTC

J gene: TRBJ1-2
V gene: TRBV7-8
D gene: NA
clone size: many
CDR3 protein: CASSPSAQGYTF
CDR3 DNA: TGTGCCAGCAGCCCCAGTGCGCAGGGCTACACCTTC

J gene: TRBJ1-2
V gene: TRBV2
D gene: TRBD1
clone size: few
CDR3 protein: CASSGDRGKGYTF
CDR3 DNA: TGTGCCAGCAGCGGGGACAGGGGGAAGGGCTACACCTTC

J gene: TRBJ2-1
V gene: TRBV7-9
D gene: TRBD1
clone size: few
CDR3 protein: CASSAGQGVVQFF
CDR3 DNA: TGTGCCAGCAGCGCGGGACAGGGGGTAGTGCAGTTCTTC

J gene: TRBJ2-1
V gene: TRBV18
D gene: NA
clone size: NA
CDR3 protein: CASSPSSSYYNEQFF
CDR3 DNA: TGTGCCAGCTCACCAAGCTCATCCTACTACAATGAGCAGTTCTTC

J gene: TRBJ2-2
V gene: TRBV28
D gene: TRBD2
clone size: few
CDR3 protein: CATNQGAGGAGELFF
CDR3 DNA: TGTGCCACTAACCAAGGGGCGGGAGGGGCCGGGGAGCTGTTTTTT

J gene: TRBJ2-7
V gene: TRBV3-1
D gene: TRBD2
clone size: NA
CDR3 protein: CASSHAGLAGGRYEQYF
CDR3 DNA: TGTGCCAGCAGCCACGCGGGACTAGCGGGGGGGCGATACGAGCAGTACTTC

J gene: TRBJ2-7
V gene: TRBV7-8
D gene: NA
clone size: many
CDR3 protein: CASSAIGSSYEQYF
CDR3 DNA: TGTGCCAGCAGCGCGATAGGGAGCTCCTACGAGCAGTACTTC

J gene: TRBJ1-2
V gene: TRBV7-6
D gene: NA
clone size: NA
CDR3 protein: CASSERGVENGYTF
CDR3 DNA: TGTGCCAGCAGCGAGAGGGGGGTAGAGAATGGCTACACCTTC

J gene: TRBJ2-5
V gene: TRBV27
D gene: TRBD1
clone size: NA
CDR3 protein: CASSQSGTGSQETQYF
CDR3 DNA: TGTGCCAGCAGCCAATCGGGGACAGGGTCCCAAGAGACCCAGTACTTC

J gene: TRBJ1-1
V gene: TRBV6-2/TRBV6-3
D gene: NA
clone size: few
CDR3 protein: CASVMNTEAFF
CDR3 DNA: TGTGCCTCAGTAATGAACACTGAAGCTTTCTTT

J gene: TRBJ2-3
V gene: TRBV20-1
D gene: NA
clone size: few
CDR3 protein: CSARDPRPGSTDTQYF
CDR3 DNA: TGCAGTGCTAGAGACCCGCGGCCGGGTAGCACAGATACGCAGTATTTT

J gene: TRBJ2-1
V gene: TRBV7-2
D gene: NA
clone size: many
CDR3 protein: CASSLEWLAGNEQFF
CDR3 DNA: TGTGCCAGCAGCTTAGAATGGCTAGCAGGGAATGAGCAGTTCTTC

J gene: TRBJ1-5
V gene: TRBV6-1
D gene: NA
clone size: NA
CDR3 protein: CASSGGDEGQPQHF
CDR3 DNA: TGTGCCAGCAGTGGTGGAGACGAGGGGCAGCCCCAGCATTTT

J gene: TRBJ2-1
V gene: TRBV2
D gene: TRBD2
clone size: NA
CDR3 protein: CASRLLAGVSYNEQFF
CDR3 DNA: TGTGCCAGCAGGCTCCTAGCGGGAGTATCCTACAATGAGCAGTTCTTC

J gene: TRBJ1-2
V gene: TRBV2
D gene: TRBD1
clone size: NA
CDR3 protein: CASRDRGTPRGYTF
CDR3 DNA: TGTGCCAGCAGAGACAGGGGTACGCCCCGGGGCTACACCTTC

J gene: TRBJ1-3
V gene: TRBV28
D gene: TRBD1
clone size: many
CDR3 protein: CASSLRQGGANTIYF
CDR3 DNA: TGTGCCAGCAGTCTTCGACAGGGAGGTGCAAACACCATATATTTT

J gene: TRBJ2-1
V gene: TRBV28
D gene: NA
clone size: NA
CDR3 protein: CASSSGQKANEQFF
CDR3 DNA: TGTGCCAGCAGTTCGGGACAAAAGGCAAATGAGCAGTTCTTC

J gene: TRBJ2-1
V gene: TRBV7-8
D gene: TRBD2
clone size: many
CDR3 protein: CASSPLTSGLNEQFF
CDR3 DNA: TGTGCCAGCAGCCCCCTGACTAGCGGGCTAAATGAGCAGTTCTTC

J gene: TRBJ2-2
V gene: TRBV7-2
D gene: NA
clone size: many
CDR3 protein: CASSLAPVNTGELFF
CDR3 DNA: TGTGCCAGCAGCTTAGCGCCGGTGAACACCGGGGAGCTGTTTTTT

J gene: TRBJ2-3
V gene: TRBV7-8
D gene: NA
clone size: many
CDR3 protein: CASSLGVKPSTDTQYF
CDR3 DNA: TGTGCCAGCAGCTTAGGTGTGAAACCCAGCACAGATACGCAGTATTTT

J gene: TRBJ1-2
V gene: TRBV27
D gene: TRBD1
clone size: NA
CDR3 protein: CASRRQGLRYGYTF
CDR3 DNA: TGTGCCAGCAGAAGACAGGGGTTACGCTATGGCTACACCTTC

J gene: TRBJ2-4
V gene: TRBV20-1
D gene: TRBD1
clone size: NA
CDR3 protein: CSARSLSGQGNIQYF
CDR3 DNA: TGCAGTGCTAGATCCCTATCCGGACAGGGAAACATTCAGTACTTC

J gene: TRBJ2-7
V gene: TRBV6-5
D gene: NA
clone size: many
CDR3 protein: CASRGTTYEQYF
CDR3 DNA: TGTGCCAGCAGGGGGACAACCTACGAGCAGTACTTC

J gene: TRBJ1-2
V gene: TRBV5-1
D gene: NA
clone size: few
CDR3 protein: CASSLEGDSGYTF
CDR3 DNA: TGCGCCAGCAGCTTGGAAGGGGATTCTGGCTACACCTTC